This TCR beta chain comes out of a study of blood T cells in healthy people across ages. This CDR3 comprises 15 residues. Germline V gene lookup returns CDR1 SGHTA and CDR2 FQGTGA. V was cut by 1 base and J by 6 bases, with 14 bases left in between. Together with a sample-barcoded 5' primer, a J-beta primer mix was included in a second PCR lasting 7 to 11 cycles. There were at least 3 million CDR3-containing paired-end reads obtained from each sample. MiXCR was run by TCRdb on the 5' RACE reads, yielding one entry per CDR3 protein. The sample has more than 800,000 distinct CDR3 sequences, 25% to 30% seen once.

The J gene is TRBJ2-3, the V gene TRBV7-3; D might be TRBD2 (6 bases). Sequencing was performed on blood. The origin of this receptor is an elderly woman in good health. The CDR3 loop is CASSLSGGGKDTQYF. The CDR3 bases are TGTGCCAGCAGCTTAAGTGGGGGAGGCAAGGATACGCAGTATTTT.